The rows below give T cell receptor beta chains drawn from one sample of a study of T cells in Graves' hyperthyroidism and ophthalmopathy. TCRdb analysed the multiplex PCR reads with MiXCR anew, one entry per CDR3 protein. This sample has about 360,000 distinct CDR3 sequences, with approximately 13% found just once. The sample consisted of blood. The origin of the receptors is a woman aged 18-29 years with Graves' hyperthyroidism. Each CDR3 is given without its conserved first and last residue. Fields, in order: J gene, clone size, V gene, D gene, CDR3 length, CDR3 protein. The D gene is left open where the match is weak. Clone size appears in some rows only: once, few, many, or a class for an expanded clone.

J gene: TRBJ2-1
clone size: many
V gene: TRBV6-1
D gene: .
CDR3 length: 13
CDR3 protein: ASTKTMDAYNEQF

J gene: TRBJ1-5
clone size: many
V gene: TRBV7-9
D gene: TRBD1
CDR3 length: 14
CDR3 protein: ASSSTRDRGPWPQH

J gene: TRBJ2-1
clone size: many
V gene: TRBV7-9
D gene: .
CDR3 length: 10
CDR3 protein: ASIMRGDEQF

J gene: TRBJ1-2
clone size: many
V gene: TRBV20-1
D gene: .
CDR3 length: 11
CDR3 protein: SAMTEANYGYT

J gene: TRBJ1-2
clone size: many
V gene: TRBV2
D gene: .
CDR3 length: 10
CDR3 protein: ASSEVRQGYT

J gene: TRBJ2-7
clone size: many
V gene: TRBV2
D gene: .
CDR3 length: 14
CDR3 protein: ASSALPSRSSYEQY

J gene: TRBJ2-2
clone size: many
V gene: TRBV11-2
D gene: .
CDR3 length: 12
CDR3 protein: ASSFRANTGELF

J gene: TRBJ2-2
clone size: many
V gene: TRBV11-2
D gene: .
CDR3 length: 13
CDR3 protein: ASSLGRFDTGELF

J gene: TRBJ2-3
clone size: many
V gene: TRBV7-2
D gene: .
CDR3 length: 13
CDR3 protein: ASSAGQPGTDTQY

J gene: TRBJ1-3
clone size: few
V gene: TRBV6-1
D gene: .
CDR3 length: 10
CDR3 protein: ASFRTGGTIY

J gene: TRBJ2-7
clone size: many
V gene: TRBV18
D gene: .
CDR3 length: 12
CDR3 protein: ASSPVGGVEEQY

J gene: TRBJ2-7
clone size: many
V gene: TRBV9
D gene: TRBD2
CDR3 length: 14
CDR3 protein: ASSVNRRGGRNEQY

J gene: TRBJ2-1
clone size: many
V gene: TRBV28
D gene: .
CDR3 length: 12
CDR3 protein: ASSPPAGRNEQF

J gene: TRBJ2-7
clone size: many
V gene: TRBV28
D gene: .
CDR3 length: 12
CDR3 protein: ASSRGAKAYEQY

J gene: TRBJ2-3
clone size: .
V gene: TRBV5-1
D gene: TRBD2
CDR3 length: 16
CDR3 protein: ASSLARLALGTTDTQY

J gene: TRBJ2-6
clone size: few
V gene: TRBV5-1
D gene: TRBD1
CDR3 length: 16
CDR3 protein: ASSLGGQGAFGANVLT

J gene: TRBJ2-7
clone size: many
V gene: TRBV12-3/TRBV12-4
D gene: .
CDR3 length: 18
CDR3 protein: ASSPHSRVPWDRGLYEQY

J gene: TRBJ2-5
clone size: few
V gene: TRBV19
D gene: .
CDR3 length: 12
CDR3 protein: ASSMLGKQETQY

J gene: TRBJ1-3
clone size: few
V gene: TRBV5-1
D gene: .
CDR3 length: 13
CDR3 protein: ASSPSRVPGNTIY

J gene: TRBJ2-1
clone size: many
V gene: TRBV28
D gene: TRBD1
CDR3 length: 14
CDR3 protein: ASSTLGTGANNEQF

J gene: TRBJ2-1
clone size: many
V gene: TRBV20-1
D gene: .
CDR3 length: 8
CDR3 protein: SARSTEQF

J gene: TRBJ2-3
clone size: many
V gene: TRBV3-1
D gene: .
CDR3 length: 16
CDR3 protein: ASSQRGGRGADTDTQY

J gene: TRBJ2-7
clone size: .
V gene: TRBV4-1
D gene: TRBD1
CDR3 length: 16
CDR3 protein: ASSQAAAGTGVGYEQY

J gene: TRBJ2-7
clone size: many
V gene: TRBV28
D gene: TRBD1
CDR3 length: 10
CDR3 protein: ACWDRVREQY

J gene: TRBJ2-1
clone size: few
V gene: TRBV19
D gene: TRBD1
CDR3 length: 13
CDR3 protein: ASRLEGAGVNEQF

J gene: TRBJ1-2
clone size: .
V gene: TRBV20-1
D gene: .
CDR3 length: 13
CDR3 protein: SARDDGSGGYGYT

J gene: TRBJ2-7
clone size: .
V gene: TRBV24-1
D gene: .
CDR3 length: 11
CDR3 protein: ATSPGHNYEQY

J gene: TRBJ2-1
clone size: many
V gene: TRBV6-4
D gene: .
CDR3 length: 13
CDR3 protein: ASSERDGGHNEQF

J gene: TRBJ2-1
clone size: many
V gene: TRBV7-8
D gene: .
CDR3 length: 11
CDR3 protein: ASSLGQPSGQF

J gene: TRBJ2-7
clone size: many
V gene: TRBV2
D gene: .
CDR3 length: 12
CDR3 protein: ASTGQLGAYEQY

J gene: TRBJ2-5
clone size: many
V gene: TRBV12-5
D gene: .
CDR3 length: 16
CDR3 protein: ASGLETDYAGFWETQY

J gene: TRBJ2-2
clone size: .
V gene: TRBV2
D gene: TRBD2
CDR3 length: 12
CDR3 protein: ASSLAGGTGELV

J gene: TRBJ2-3
clone size: many
V gene: TRBV24-1
D gene: TRBD1
CDR3 length: 16
CDR3 protein: ATSATTRTGDHTDTQY

J gene: TRBJ1-5
clone size: .
V gene: TRBV2
D gene: .
CDR3 length: 12
CDR3 protein: ASSVGTSDQPQH

J gene: TRBJ1-1
clone size: many
V gene: TRBV18
D gene: .
CDR3 length: 14
CDR3 protein: ASSPNHGEENTEAF

J gene: TRBJ1-2
clone size: medium-sized
V gene: TRBV9
D gene: .
CDR3 length: 13
CDR3 protein: ASSVDGLGAYGYT

J gene: TRBJ1-4
clone size: .
V gene: TRBV6-5
D gene: TRBD1
CDR3 length: 12
CDR3 protein: ASRPGGLNEKLF

J gene: TRBJ2-3
clone size: few
V gene: TRBV10-3
D gene: TRBD2
CDR3 length: 12
CDR3 protein: ATGLAGAQDAQY

J gene: TRBJ2-2
clone size: .
V gene: TRBV27
D gene: TRBD2
CDR3 length: 15
CDR3 protein: ASSPTLLAGVTGELF

J gene: TRBJ2-2
clone size: .
V gene: TRBV19
D gene: .
CDR3 length: 10
CDR3 protein: ASSIGVGELF

J gene: TRBJ2-1
clone size: few
V gene: TRBV24-1
D gene: TRBD2
CDR3 length: 13
CDR3 protein: ATSGRLAGGFEQF

J gene: TRBJ2-7
clone size: many
V gene: TRBV27
D gene: TRBD2
CDR3 length: 13
CDR3 protein: ASSPSRAGVSEQY

J gene: TRBJ2-7
clone size: .
V gene: TRBV18
D gene: TRBD2
CDR3 length: 13
CDR3 protein: ASSPKLAGTYEQY